The 22 T cell receptor beta chains reported below all come from one sample, sequenced in a study of CD8+ T cells in alopecia areata. Treatment of the sample: oral pan-JAK inhibitor, 5-10 mg twice daily. As the sequencing template, cDNA was produced by extracting RNA and reverse transcribing it. The assay was immunoSEQ multiplex PCR, and TCRdb's table has in-frame clones only and misses some. The top ten hold around 12% of the sample, which has 190,000 or so clones, roughly 50% seen once. Sequencing was performed on CD8+ T cells sorted from blood, taken at week 24, from a patient treated with tofacitinib. The receptor set was obtained from a human donor with alopecia areata.

The chain is built from TRBV7-3 and TRBJ2-7; possibly TRBD1 for D (5 bases). Germline CDR1 and CDR2: SGHTA and FQGTGA. V was cut by 6 bases and J by 2 bases, with 5 bases left in between. The CDR3 is made up of 11 amino acids. CDR3 nucleotides: TGTGCCAGCAGACAGGCCTACGAGCAGTACTTC. Translating gives CASRQAYEQYF.

This clone was detected only once. This chain joins TRBV5-6 and TRBJ2-2; 8 nucleotides align to TRBD1. The CDR3 length is 17 residues. Germline V lookup: CDR1 SGHDT, CDR2 YYEEEE. After removal of 4 bases from V and 5 bases from J, the junction contained 13 bases not matched to a gene. In nucleotides, the CDR3 is TGTGCCAGCAGCGCAGCAGGGGGCGGAATTAAGACCGGGGAGCTGTTTTTT. This codes for CASSAAGGGIKTGELFF.

The chain joins TRBV7-9 to TRBJ2-7; the match to TRBD1 covers 8 bases. Germline V lookup: CDR1 SEHNR, CDR2 FQNEAQ (reference sequence). CDR3 size: 16 residues. Unmatched junction bases numbered 7, after V lost 1 base and J lost 2 bases. CDR3 region: CASSLGGDRGPYEQYF. The DNA of the CDR3 is TGTGCCAGCAGCTTAGGGGGAGACAGGGGTCCCTACGAGCAGTACTTC. Using reference TRBV7-9 and TRBJ2-7 for the parts outside the CDR3, the full variable domain is DTGVSQNPRHKITKRGQNVTFRCDPISEHNRLYWYRQTLGQGPEFLTYFQNEAQLEKSRLLSDRFSAERPKGSFSTLEIQRTEQGDSAMYLCASSLGGDRGPYEQYFGPGTRLTVT.

The CDR3 DNA is TGTGCCAGCAGCCCGGTGAGGACCGGGGAGCTGTTTTTT. This sequence encodes CASSPVRTGELFF. The genes are TRBV7-9 and TRBJ2-2; D unclear. Trimming pared 5 bases from V and 5 bases from J, leaving 9 bases between. The CDR3 consists of 13 residues. Germline loops: CDR1 SEHNR, CDR2 FQNEAQ (reference sequence).

This chain uses TRBV4-1 with TRBJ2-3; 9 bases agree with TRBD2. V trimming: 1 base; J trimming: 4 bases; junction bases outside the gene matches: 3. Germline CDR1 is MGHRA and CDR2 is YSYEKL. The CDR3 is made up of 15 amino acids. DNA for the CDR3: TGCGCCAGCAGCCAAGGGACTAGCGTTTCAGATACGCAGTATTTT. This gives the protein CASSQGTSVSDTQYF.

This clone was picked up a small number of times. The chain combines TRBV2 with TRBJ1-3, with 8 bases aligning to TRBD1. CDR1 is SNHLY and CDR2 is FYNNEI in the germline V gene. After removal of 5 bases from V and 0 bases from J, the junction contained 3 bases not matched to a gene. The CDR3 runs 15 residues. In DNA, the CDR3 is TGTGCCAGCAGTCCGACAGGGGCCTCTGGAAACACCATATATTTT. It is translated as CASSPTGASGNTIYF.

The rearrangement joins TRBV4-2 to TRBJ2-3; D remains ambiguous. CDR1 is LGHNA, CDR2 YNFKEQ, per germline. Trimming pared 2 bases from V and 6 bases from J, leaving 6 bases between. The CDR3 spans 12 residues. The DNA for the CDR3 is TGTGCCAGCAGCCAAAGTCGGGATACGCAGTATTTT. Protein sequence: CASSQSRDTQYF.

The chain couples TRBV7-6 to TRBJ2-1; 16 nucleotides match TRBD2. The length of the CDR3 is 16 residues. Per germline, CDR1 SGHVS and CDR2 FNYEAQ. Trimming took 4 bases from V and 15 from J; bases not matched to a gene: 12. The CDR3 spells CASSSSPGLAGGLAFF. The CDR3 DNA reads as TGTGCCAGCAGCTCGAGCCCGGGACTAGCGGGGGGGCTTGCGTTCTTC.

In its sample, this clone was seen a few times. The chain joins TRBV30 to TRBJ2-7; D may match TRBD1 or TRBD2 (5 bases each). This CDR3 region has 13 residues. With 2 bases removed from V and 7 bases from J, the gap between germline ends came to 15 bases. Germline V CDR1 and CDR2: GTSNPN, SVGIG (reference sequence). CDR3 in amino acids: CAWSSEGFAEQYF. CDR3 DNA: TGTGCCTGGAGTAGTGAGGGGTTCGCGGAGCAGTACTTC.

This clone was observed a handful of times. V is TRBV13 and J is TRBJ1-2; D is uncertain. V gave up 3 bases and J gave up 3 bases, with 14 bases separating them. Germline values: CDR1 PRHDT, CDR2 FYEKMQ (reference sequence). This CDR3 has 15 amino acids. As DNA, the CDR3 is TGTGCCAGCAGCTTCGGCAGCTTGGGCGACTATGGCTACACCTTC. This sequence encodes CASSFGSLGDYGYTF.

This clone has just a few counts. The gene calls are TRBV30 and TRBJ2-1, with a possible D match to TRBD1 (6 bases). CDR3 length equals 16 residues. V gave up 2 bases and J gave up 2 bases, with 16 bases separating them. The germline V gene has CDR1 GTSNPN and CDR2 SVGIG (reference sequence). In nucleotides, the CDR3 is TGTGCCTGGAGTTCCCTCCGGGACATTACCTACAATGAGCAGTTCTTC. Its translation is CAWSSLRDITYNEQFF. The complete variable domain, with remaining parts taken from reference TRBV30 and TRBJ2-1, reads SQTIHQWPATLVQPVGSPLSLECTVEGTSNPNLYWYRQAAGRGLQLLFYSVGIGQISSEVPQNLSASRPQDRQFILSSKKLLLSDSGFYLCAWSSLRDITYNEQFFGPGTRLTVL.

The chain joins TRBV30 to TRBJ2-7; possibly TRBD1 for D (5 bases). The germline gives CDR1 GTSNPN, CDR2 SVGIG (reference sequence). The CDR3 sequence is 13 residues long. Between the trimmed V and J ends, which lost 3 bases and 3 bases, there was a span of 12 bases. This CDR3 reads CAWSPGRDYEQYF. The CDR3 DNA reads TGTGCCTGGAGCCCGGGCAGGGACTACGAGCAGTACTTC.

The CDR3 here is CASSFGLAGDWEQYF. The CDR3 region has the DNA TGTGCCAGCAGCTTTGGACTAGCGGGAGATTGGGAGCAGTACTTC. V usage is TRBV11-1 and J usage is TRBJ2-7, with 13 bases aligning to TRBD2. The J segment lost 7 bases and the V segment lost 3 bases, leaving 6 bases of the junction unmatched. The germline CDR1 and CDR2 sequences are SGHAT and FQDESV (reference sequence). The CDR3 loop spans 15 amino acids.

The chain recombines TRBV15 with TRBJ1-1; no clear D. The CDR3 is made up of 14 amino acids. Germline values: CDR1 LNHNV, CDR2 YYDKDF (reference sequence). V lost 5 bases and J 3 bases, leaving 13 bases between the germline ends. The CDR3 loop is CATSSDAVDTEAFF. In nucleotides, the CDR3 is TGTGCCACCAGCTCGGACGCGGTGGACACTGAAGCTTTCTTT.

This clone occurred a few times. The chain is built from TRBV29-1 and TRBJ2-1; perhaps TRBD1 as D (7 bases). The CDR3 consists of 16 residues. Trimming stripped 0 bases from V and 2 bases from J, with 14 bases between. Looked up from germline, CDR1 is SQVTM and CDR2 is ANQGSEA. Written as DNA, the CDR3 is TGCAGCGTTGAAGATACGGCCAGGGGGGCCTACAATGAGCAGTTCTTC. The encoded protein is CSVEDTARGAYNEQFF.

Points on this clone: Other DNA variants within this sample encode the same CDR3. The genes are TRBV5-6 and TRBJ2-5; D remains unclear. The length of the CDR3 is 13 residues. The germline gives CDR1 SGHDT, CDR2 YYEEEE. The germline V and J ends were trimmed by 0 bases and 5 bases, with 8 bases remaining between them. CDR3 in amino acids: CASSLGGRETQYF. DNA for the CDR3: TGTGCCAGCAGCTTGGGGGGTCGGGAGACCCAGTACTTC. Supplemented by reference TRBV5-6 and TRBJ2-5, the full variable domain reads DAGVTQSPTHLIKTRGQQVTLRCSPKSGHDTVSWYQQALGQGPQFIFQYYEEEERQRGNFPDRFSGHQFPNYSSELNVNALLLGDSALYLCASSLGGRETQYFGPGTRLLVL.

Concerning this clone itself: In the same sample, other DNA sequences code for this CDR3. The V and J genes are TRBV29-1 and TRBJ1-2; D may be TRBD1 (6 bases). V was trimmed by 1 base and J by 4 bases, leaving 13 bases between them. The CDR3 sequence is 14 residues long. The germline CDR1 and CDR2 sequences are SQVTM and ANQGSEA. The DNA of the CDR3 is TGCAGCGTTGAAGTGGTGGGGACATTCTATGGCTACACCTTC. Amino acid sequence: CSVEVVGTFYGYTF.

The chain carries TRBV10-3 and TRBJ2-5; D is possibly TRBD1 (5 bases). The CDR3 is 13 residues long. Germline lookup yields CDR1 ENHRY and CDR2 SYGVKD. V was pared by 6 bases and J by 1 base, with 9 bases between. CDR3 protein: CAIRDDSQETQYF. DNA of the CDR3: TGTGCCATCAGGGACGACAGCCAAGAGACCCAGTACTTC.

The chain couples TRBV30 to TRBJ2-1; perhaps TRBD2 as D (5 bases). Germline CDR1 reads GTSNPN; CDR2 reads SVGIG (reference sequence). The V and J ends lost 3 bases and 7 bases respectively, with 16 bases between them. This CDR3 spans 14 amino acids. Written as DNA, the CDR3 is TGTGCCTGGAGATCGATCCGGGGTAGGAATGAGCAGTTCTTC. Protein sequence: CAWRSIRGRNEQFF.

The J gene is TRBJ2-1, the V gene TRBV21-1. TRBV21-1 is termed a pseudogene. The CDR3 totals 16 residues. The CDR3 coding sequence is TGTGCCAGCAGCACCCATTCTCCGGGACGGTACAATGAGCAGTTCTTC. It translates to CASSTHSPGRYNEQFF.

This sequence joins TRBV6-1 and TRBJ1-5; 8 bases line up with TRBD1. Trimming removed 7 bases from V and 3 bases from J; junction bases left unmatched: 8. The CDR3 is made up of 15 amino acids. Germline V lookup: CDR1 MNHNS, CDR2 SASEGT. The CDR3 sequence is CASTPGQGINQPQHF. CDR3 nucleotide sequence: TGTGCCAGCACTCCCGGACAGGGTATCAATCAGCCCCAGCATTTT.

The rearrangement joins TRBV13 to TRBJ1-1; perhaps TRBD1 as D (5 bases). From germline, CDR1 is PRHDT and CDR2 FYEKMQ (reference sequence). With 5 bases removed from V and 0 bases from J, the gap between germline ends came to 19 bases. This CDR3 is built from 17 residues. CDR3 sequence reads: CASSTLDRREMNTEAFF. The CDR3 region has the DNA TGTGCCAGCAGCACCCTCGACAGACGAGAAATGAACACTGAAGCTTTCTTT.